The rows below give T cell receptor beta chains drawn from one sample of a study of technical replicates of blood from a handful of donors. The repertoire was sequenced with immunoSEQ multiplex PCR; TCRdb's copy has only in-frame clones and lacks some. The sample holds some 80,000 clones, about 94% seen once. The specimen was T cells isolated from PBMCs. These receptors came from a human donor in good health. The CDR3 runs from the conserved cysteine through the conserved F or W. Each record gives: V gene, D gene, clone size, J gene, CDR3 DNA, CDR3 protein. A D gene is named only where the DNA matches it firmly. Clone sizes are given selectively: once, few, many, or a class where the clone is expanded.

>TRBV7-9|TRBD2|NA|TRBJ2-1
TGTGCCAGCAGCCCGCCTAGCGGGCTCGGGAATGAGCAGTTCTTC
CASSPPSGLGNEQFF
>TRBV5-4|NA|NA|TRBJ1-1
TGTGCCAGCAGCTATTGGCGGGCGAACACTGAAGCTTTCTTT
CASSYWRANTEAFF
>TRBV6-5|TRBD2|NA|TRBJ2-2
TGTGCCAGCAGTTCTATAGCGGGAGGGTGGGGCGGGGAGCTGTTTTTT
CASSSIAGGWGGELFF
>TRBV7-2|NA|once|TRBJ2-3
TGTGCCAGCAGCTTAATCAGAGATACGCAGTATTTT
CASSLIRDTQYF
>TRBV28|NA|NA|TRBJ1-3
TGTGCCAGCAGTTCCCTACAGCCCCTAGGAAACACCATATATTTT
CASSSLQPLGNTIYF
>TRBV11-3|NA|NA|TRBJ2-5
TGTGCCAGCAGCTTGGGGAGTACCAGACAAGAGACCCAGTACTTC
CASSLGSTRQETQYF
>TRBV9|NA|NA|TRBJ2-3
TGTGCCAGCAGCGTCCATAGCGGCGGCACAGATACGCAGTATTTT
CASSVHSGGTDTQYF
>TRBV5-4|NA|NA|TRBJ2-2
TGTGCCAGCAGCACCAGACTAGATGCCGGGGAGCTGTTTTTT
CASSTRLDAGELFF
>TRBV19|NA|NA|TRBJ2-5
TGTGCCAGTAGTATAAGTGCTATAGCGGAGGGGACCCAGTACTTC
CASSISAIAEGTQYF
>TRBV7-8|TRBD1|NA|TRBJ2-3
TGTGCCAGCAGCCTGGGGACAGTCACAGATACGCAGTATTTT
CASSLGTVTDTQYF
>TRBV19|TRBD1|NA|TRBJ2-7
TGTGCCAGTAGTGCCGGCGGGACAGGGTACTACGAGCAGTACTTC
CASSAGGTGYYEQYF
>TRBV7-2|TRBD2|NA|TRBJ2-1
TGTGCCAGCAGCTTTGTTCCAGCGGGAGATTACAATGAGCAGTTCTTC
CASSFVPAGDYNEQFF
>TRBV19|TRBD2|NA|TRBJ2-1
TGTGCCAGTAGTATAGGTCCTCCCGAAGGCGGGAGAGGGAATGAGCAGTTCTTC
CASSIGPPEGGRGNEQFF
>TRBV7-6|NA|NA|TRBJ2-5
TGTGCCAGCAGCCAAAAGCGGCAAGAGACCCAGTACTTC
CASSQKRQETQYF